This T cell receptor beta chain stems from a study of patients and donors after allogeneic stem cell transplantation. The CDR3 extends over 15 amino acids. CDR1 is LGHNA, CDR2 YSLEER, per germline. V was clipped by 0 bases and J by 2 bases, with 11 bases between them. TCRdb recomputed calls from the RT-PCR reads with MiXCR, one row per CDR3 protein. This sample has about 960,000 distinct CDR3 sequences, with approximately 18% found just once. The sample comprised blood, either unsorted or a sorted T cell fraction (not recorded which). The receptor was derived from a human donor who was either an allogeneic HSCT recipient or a stem cell or donor lymphocyte infusion donor (not recorded which). It is not recorded whose cells these are; they may come from a transplant donor. V usage is TRBV4-3 and J usage is TRBJ2-7; D perhaps matches TRBD1 (5 bases). CDR3 nucleotides: TGCGCCAGCAGCCAAGATAGGGTCAGGGCCTACGAGCAGTACTTC. It codes for CASSQDRVRAYEQYF.